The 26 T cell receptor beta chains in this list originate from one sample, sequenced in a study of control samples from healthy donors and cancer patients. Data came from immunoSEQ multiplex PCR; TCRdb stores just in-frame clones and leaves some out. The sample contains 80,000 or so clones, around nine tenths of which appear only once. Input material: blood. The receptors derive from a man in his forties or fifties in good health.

The CDR3 loop reads CASSDGSSYEQYF. CDR3 in DNA: TGCGCCAGTTCGGACGGGAGCTCCTACGAGCAGTACTTC. The V call is TRBV5-1, the J call TRBJ2-7, with D perhaps TRBD2 (6 bases). The CDR3 totals 13 residues. Germline CDR1 and CDR2: SGHRS and YFSETQ. Trimming stripped 8 bases from V and 0 bases from J, with 12 bases between.

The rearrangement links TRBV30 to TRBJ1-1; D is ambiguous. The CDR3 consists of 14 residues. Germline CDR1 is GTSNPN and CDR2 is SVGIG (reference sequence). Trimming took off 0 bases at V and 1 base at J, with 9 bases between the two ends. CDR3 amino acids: CAWSVQSRNTEAFF. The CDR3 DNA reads TGTGCCTGGAGTGTACAATCCAGGAACACTGAAGCTTTCTTT.

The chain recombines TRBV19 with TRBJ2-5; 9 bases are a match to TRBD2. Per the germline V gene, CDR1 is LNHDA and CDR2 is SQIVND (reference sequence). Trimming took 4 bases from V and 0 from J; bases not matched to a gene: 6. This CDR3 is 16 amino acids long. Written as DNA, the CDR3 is TGTGCCAGTAGTAACATAGCGGGGGCCTACCAAGAGACCCAGTACTTC. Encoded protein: CASSNIAGAYQETQYF.

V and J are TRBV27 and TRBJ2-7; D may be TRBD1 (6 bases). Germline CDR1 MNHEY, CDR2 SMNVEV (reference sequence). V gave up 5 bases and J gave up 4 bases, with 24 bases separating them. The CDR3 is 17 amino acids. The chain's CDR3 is CASSPTHRAPSLYEQYF. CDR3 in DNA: TGTGCCAGCAGTCCCACCCACAGGGCCCCTTCTTTATACGAGCAGTACTTC.

CDR3 residues: CASSYSSNQPQHF. The CDR3 nucleotides read TGTGCCAGTAGCTACAGTAGCAATCAGCCCCAGCATTTT. The genes are TRBV19 and TRBJ1-5; the D is unclear. The CDR3 consists of 13 residues. Germline CDR1 reads LNHDA; CDR2 reads SQIVND (reference sequence). Deletions cut 6 bases from V and 0 bases from J, with 6 bases between.

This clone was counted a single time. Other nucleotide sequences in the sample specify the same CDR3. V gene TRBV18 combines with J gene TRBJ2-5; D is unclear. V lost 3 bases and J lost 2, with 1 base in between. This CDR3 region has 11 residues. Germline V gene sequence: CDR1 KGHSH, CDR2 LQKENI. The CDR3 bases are TGTGCCAGCTCACCGCAAGAGACCCAGTACTTC. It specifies CASSPQETQYF.

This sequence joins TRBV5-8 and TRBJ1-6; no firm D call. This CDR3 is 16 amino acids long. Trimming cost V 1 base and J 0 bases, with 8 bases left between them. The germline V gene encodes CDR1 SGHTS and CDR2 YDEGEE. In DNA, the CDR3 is TGTGCCAGCAGCTTGCCGAGTCTCTCCTATAATTCACCCCTCCACTTT. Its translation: CASSLPSLSYNSPLHF.

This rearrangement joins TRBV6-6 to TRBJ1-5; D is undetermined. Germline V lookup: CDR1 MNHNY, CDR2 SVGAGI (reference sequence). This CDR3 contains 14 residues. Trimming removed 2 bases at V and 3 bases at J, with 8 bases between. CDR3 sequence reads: CASSYAGNNQPQHF. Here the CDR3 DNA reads TGTGCCAGCAGTTACGCGGGAAACAATCAGCCCCAGCATTTT.

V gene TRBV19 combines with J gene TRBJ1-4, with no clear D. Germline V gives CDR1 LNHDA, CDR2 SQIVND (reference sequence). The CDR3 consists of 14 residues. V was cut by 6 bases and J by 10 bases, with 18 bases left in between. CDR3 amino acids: CASRPAGSFGKLFF. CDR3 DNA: TGTGCCAGTAGGCCAGCGGGCTCCTTCGGAAAACTGTTTTTT. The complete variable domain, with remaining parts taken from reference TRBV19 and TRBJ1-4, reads DGGITQSPKYLFRKEGQNVTLSCEQNLNHDAMYWYRQDPGQGLRLIYYSQIVNDFQKGDIAEGYSVSREKKESFPLTVTSAQKNPTAFYLCASRPAGSFGKLFFGSGTQLSVL.

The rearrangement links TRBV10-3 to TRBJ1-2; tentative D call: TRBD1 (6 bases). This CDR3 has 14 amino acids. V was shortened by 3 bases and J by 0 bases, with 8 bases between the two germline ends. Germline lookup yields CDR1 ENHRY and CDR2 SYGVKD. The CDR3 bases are TGTGCCATCAGTGAAGGGGGTCCTAACTATGGCTACACCTTC. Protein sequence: CAISEGGPNYGYTF.

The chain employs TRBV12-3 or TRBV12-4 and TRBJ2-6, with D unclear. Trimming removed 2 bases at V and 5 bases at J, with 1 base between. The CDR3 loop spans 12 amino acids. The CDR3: CASSLRANVLTF. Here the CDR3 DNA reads TGTGCCAGCAGTTTACGGGCCAACGTCCTGACTTTC.

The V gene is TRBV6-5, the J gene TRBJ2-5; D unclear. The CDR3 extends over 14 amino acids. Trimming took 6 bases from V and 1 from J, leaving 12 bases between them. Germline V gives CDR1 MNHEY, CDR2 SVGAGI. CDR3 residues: CASSEENPQETQYF. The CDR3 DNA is TGTGCCAGCAGCGAGGAAAATCCCCAAGAGACCCAGTACTTC.

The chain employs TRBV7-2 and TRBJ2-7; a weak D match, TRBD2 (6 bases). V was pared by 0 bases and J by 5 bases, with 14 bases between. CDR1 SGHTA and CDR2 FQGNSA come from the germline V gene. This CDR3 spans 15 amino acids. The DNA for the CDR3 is TGTGCCAGCAGCTTAGCGTCGGCGGGGAGGAACGAGCAGTACTTC. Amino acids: CASSLASAGRNEQYF.

DNA of the CDR3: TGTGCCAGCAGCCCGTTTGGGGCCTTTAATGAAAAACTGTTTTTT. Amino acid sequence: CASSPFGAFNEKLFF. The chain employs TRBV7-9 and TRBJ1-4; perhaps TRBD1 as D (5 bases). The CDR3 covers 15 residues. In germline, CDR1 is SEHNR, CDR2 FQNEAQ (reference sequence). The germline V and J ends were trimmed by 5 bases and 4 bases, with 14 bases remaining between them.

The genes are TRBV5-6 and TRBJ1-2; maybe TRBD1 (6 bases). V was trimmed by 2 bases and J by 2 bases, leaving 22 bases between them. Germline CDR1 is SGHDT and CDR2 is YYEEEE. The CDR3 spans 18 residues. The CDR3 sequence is CASSFPSGTSILNYGYTF. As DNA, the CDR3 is TGTGCCAGCAGCTTTCCCAGCGGGACAAGCATTCTAAACTATGGCTACACCTTC.

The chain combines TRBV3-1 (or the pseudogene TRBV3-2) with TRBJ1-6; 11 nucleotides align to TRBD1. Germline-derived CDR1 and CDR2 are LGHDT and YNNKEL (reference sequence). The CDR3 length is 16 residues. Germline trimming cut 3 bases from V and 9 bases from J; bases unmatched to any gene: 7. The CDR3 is CASSQGTGTGGSPLHF. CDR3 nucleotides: TGTGCCAGCAGCCAGGGTACCGGGACAGGGGGTTCACCCCTCCACTTT.

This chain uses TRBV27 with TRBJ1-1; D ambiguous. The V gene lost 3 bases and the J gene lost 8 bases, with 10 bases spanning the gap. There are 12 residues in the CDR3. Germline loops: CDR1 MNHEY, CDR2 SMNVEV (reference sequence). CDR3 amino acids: CASSFRGTEAFF. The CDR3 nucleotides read TGTGCCAGCAGTTTTCGTGGTACCGAAGCTTTCTTT.

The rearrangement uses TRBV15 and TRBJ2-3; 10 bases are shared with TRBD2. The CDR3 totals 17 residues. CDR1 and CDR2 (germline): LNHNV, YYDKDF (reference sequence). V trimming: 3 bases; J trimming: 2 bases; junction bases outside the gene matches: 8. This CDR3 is CATSSHRAGGPTDTQYF. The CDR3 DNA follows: TGTGCCACCAGCAGCCACCGAGCGGGGGGGCCCACAGATACGCAGTATTTT.

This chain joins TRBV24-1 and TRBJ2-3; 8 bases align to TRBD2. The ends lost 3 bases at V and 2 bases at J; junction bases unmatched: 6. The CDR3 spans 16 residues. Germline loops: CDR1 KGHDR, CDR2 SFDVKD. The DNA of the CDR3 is TGTGCCACCAGTGATCCGAGCGGGGGCCCCACAGATACGCAGTATTTT. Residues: CATSDPSGGPTDTQYF.

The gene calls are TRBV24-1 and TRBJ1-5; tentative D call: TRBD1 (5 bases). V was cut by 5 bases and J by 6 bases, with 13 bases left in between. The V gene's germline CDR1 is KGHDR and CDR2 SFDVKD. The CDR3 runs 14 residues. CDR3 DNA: TGTGCCACCAGTGGGGACGCGGGGTCTCAGCCCCAGCATTTT. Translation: CATSGDAGSQPQHF.

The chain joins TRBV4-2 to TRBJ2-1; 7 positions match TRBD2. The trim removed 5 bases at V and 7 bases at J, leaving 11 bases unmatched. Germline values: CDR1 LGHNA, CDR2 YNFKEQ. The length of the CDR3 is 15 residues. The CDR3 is CASSGSGGGGNEQFF. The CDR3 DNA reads TGTGCCAGCAGCGGATCGGGCGGGGGAGGAAATGAGCAGTTCTTC.

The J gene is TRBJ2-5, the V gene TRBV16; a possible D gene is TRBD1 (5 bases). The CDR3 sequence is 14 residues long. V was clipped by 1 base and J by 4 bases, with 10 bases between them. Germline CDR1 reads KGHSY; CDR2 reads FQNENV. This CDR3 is CASSQWPGRETQYF. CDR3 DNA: TGTGCCAGCAGCCAATGGCCAGGGCGAGAGACCCAGTACTTC. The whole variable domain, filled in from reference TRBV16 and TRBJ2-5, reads GEEVAQTPKHLVRGEGQKAKLYCAPIKGHSYVFWYQQVLKNEFKFLISFQNENVFDETGMPKERFSAKCLPNSPCSLEIQATKLEDSAVYFCASSQWPGRETQYFGPGTRLLVL.

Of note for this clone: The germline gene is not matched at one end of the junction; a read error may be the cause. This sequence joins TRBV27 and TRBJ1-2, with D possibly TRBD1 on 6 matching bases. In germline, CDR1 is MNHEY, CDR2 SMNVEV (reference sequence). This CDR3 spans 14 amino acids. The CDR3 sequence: CATRGFGAPSGYIF. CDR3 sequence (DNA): TGTGCCACCAGGGGTTTTGGGGCTCCGAGCGGCTACATCTTC.

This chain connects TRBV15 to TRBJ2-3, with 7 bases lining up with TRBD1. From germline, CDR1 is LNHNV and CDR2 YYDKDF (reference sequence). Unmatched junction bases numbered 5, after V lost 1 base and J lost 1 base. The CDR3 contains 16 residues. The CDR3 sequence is CATSRGQGVGTDTQYF. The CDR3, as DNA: TGTGCCACCAGCAGAGGGCAGGGGGTCGGCACAGATACGCAGTATTTT.

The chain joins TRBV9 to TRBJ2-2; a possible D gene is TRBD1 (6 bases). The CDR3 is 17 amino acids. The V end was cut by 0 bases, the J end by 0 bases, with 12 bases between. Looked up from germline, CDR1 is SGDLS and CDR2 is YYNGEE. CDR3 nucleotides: TGTGCCAGCAGCGTAGGGGGGCAGGGTGCGAACACCGGGGAGCTGTTTTTT. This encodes CASSVGGQGANTGELFF.

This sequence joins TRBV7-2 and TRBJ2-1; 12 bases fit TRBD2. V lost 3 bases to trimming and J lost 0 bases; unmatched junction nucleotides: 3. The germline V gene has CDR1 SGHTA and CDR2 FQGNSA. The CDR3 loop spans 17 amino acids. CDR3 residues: CASSFTSGGYSYNEQFF. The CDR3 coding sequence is TGTGCCAGCAGCTTTACTAGCGGGGGGTACTCCTACAATGAGCAGTTCTTC.